This T cell receptor (beta chain) was captured by sequencing in a study of blood T cell repertoires in COVID-19. The CDR3 has 14 residues. Trimming pared 5 bases from V and 5 bases from J, leaving 12 bases between. Germline CDR1 reads MNHEY; CDR2 reads SVGEGT. Generated by immunoSEQ multiplex PCR, the TCRdb table keeps only in-frame clones and is missing some. The top ten clones hold less than 20% of a sample with 20,000 to 30,000 clones, 89% of them seen once. The source of this sequence is a human donor in a cohort sampled during active COVID-19. The chain carries TRBV6-2 or TRBV6-3 and TRBJ2-2; tentatively, D is TRBD1 (6 bases). Sequenced: peripheral blood. The CDR3: CASSGGHPTGELFF. As DNA, the CDR3 is TGTGCCAGCAGTGGGGGACACCCTACCGGGGAGCTGTTTTTT.